The 25 T cell receptor beta chains presented below share a single source sample, sequenced in a study of blood T cell repertoires in COVID-19. Only in-frame clones appear in the TCRdb table, and some are missing; sequencing was by immunoSEQ multiplex PCR. The table lists about 21,000 clones, around 80% of them singletons. Sample: peripheral blood. The receptor set was obtained from a man aged 60 to 75 with active COVID-19.

This rearrangement joins TRBV5-4 to TRBJ1-2; a possible D gene is TRBD1 (6 bases). The CDR3 runs to 16 residues. Trimming took off 6 bases at V and 2 bases at J, with 20 bases between the two ends. CDR1 is SGHNT, CDR2 YYREEE, per germline (reference sequence). As DNA, the CDR3 is TGTGCCAGCACCCTTGGTCGGCCAGGGGAAAACTATGGCTACACCTTC. It codes for CASTLGRPGENYGYTF.

The J gene is TRBJ1-1, the V gene TRBV19; unclear D gene. V lost 5 bases, J lost 5 bases, and 15 bases lay in between. CDR1 is LNHDA and CDR2 is SQIVND in the germline V gene (reference sequence). CDR3 size: 14 residues. The CDR3 region is CASSAPSQETEAFF. The CDR3 coding sequence is TGTGCCAGTAGTGCCCCATCGCAGGAAACTGAAGCTTTCTTT. Filled out from reference TRBV19 and TRBJ1-1, the complete variable domain reads DGGITQSPKYLFRKEGQNVTLSCEQNLNHDAMYWYRQDPGQGLRLIYYSQIVNDFQKGDIAEGYSVSREKKESFPLTVTSAQKNPTAFYLCASSAPSQETEAFFGQGTRLTVV.

Sample share makes this clone medium-sized. The gene calls are TRBV6-5 and TRBJ2-7; 7 bases are a match to TRBD2. The V gene's germline CDR1 is MNHEY and CDR2 SVGAGI. The CDR3 consists of 14 residues. The trim removed 7 bases at V and 2 bases at J, leaving 8 bases unmatched. DNA for the CDR3: TGTGCCAGCACGCGTGGCGGGGGTCCCTACGAGCAGTACTTC. Amino acids: CASTRGGGPYEQYF.

This clone is classed as medium-sized. The rearrangement links TRBV5-1 to TRBJ2-1; weak D call: TRBD1 (5 bases). This CDR3 is 16 amino acids long. Germline lookup yields CDR1 SGHRS and CDR2 YFSETQ. The V end lost 2 bases, the J end lost 0 bases, and 12 bases lay between the germline ends. CDR3 DNA: TGCGCCAGCAGCTTTTTTGGGGCCAGCTCCTACAATGAGCAGTTCTTC. It is translated as CASSFFGASSYNEQFF. The complete variable domain, with remaining parts taken from reference TRBV5-1 and TRBJ2-1, reads KAGVTQTPRYLIKTRGQQVTLSCSPISGHRSVSWYQQTPGQGLQFLFEYFSETQRNKGNFPGRFSGRQFSNSRSEMNVSTLELGDSALYLCASSFFGASSYNEQFFGPGTRLTVL.

This sequence joins TRBV4-3 and TRBJ2-1; possibly TRBD2 for D (5 bases). This CDR3 has 16 residues. Trimming removed 0 bases at V and 6 bases at J, with 15 bases between. Germline CDR1 reads LGHNA; CDR2 reads YSLEER. The CDR3 region has the DNA TGCGCCAGCAGCCAAGATCGGCTAGCCACGATCAATGAGCAGTTCTTC. Translating it yields CASSQDRLATINEQFF.

This rearrangement joins TRBV2 to TRBJ1-5; D gene unclear. The CDR3 covers 15 residues. Trimming pared 6 bases from V and 0 bases from J, leaving 12 bases between. Germline V gene lookup returns CDR1 SNHLY and CDR2 FYNNEI. CDR3 region: CASRLEGSSNQPQHF. CDR3 nucleotide sequence: TGTGCCAGCAGGTTGGAGGGTAGTAGCAATCAGCCCCAGCATTTT.

CDR3 nucleotides: TGTGCCAGCAGTTTGGGGGGGCTGCAGCCCCAGCATTTT. Amino acids: CASSLGGLQPQHF. This sequence joins TRBV28 and TRBJ1-5; D possibly corresponds to TRBD1 (6 bases). V was pared by 3 bases and J by 7 bases, with 10 bases between. Per the germline V gene, CDR1 is MDHEN and CDR2 is SYDVKM. This CDR3 comprises 13 residues. The full variable domain, with the rest looked up from reference TRBV28 and TRBJ1-5, is DVKVTQSSRYLVKRTGEKVFLECVQDMDHENMFWYRQDPGLGLRLIYFSYDVKMKEKGDIPEGYSVSREKKERFSLILESASTNQTSMYLCASSLGGLQPQHFGDGTRLSIL.

V and J are TRBV28 and TRBJ2-7; D is uncertain. Germline CDR1 and CDR2: MDHEN and SYDVKM. This CDR3 is 14 amino acids long. The ends were cut back, 2 bases at V and 3 bases at J, with 11 bases in the middle. CDR3 sequence (DNA): TGTGCCAGCAGTTTAGGCCGTCGACTCTACGAGCAGTACTTC. This encodes CASSLGRRLYEQYF.

The CDR3 sequence: CASSPGNTEAFF. The CDR3 DNA reads as TGTGCCAGCAGCCCCGGGAACACTGAAGCTTTCTTT. V usage is TRBV3-1 (or the pseudogene TRBV3-2) and J usage is TRBJ1-1; no clear D. CDR1 and CDR2 from the germline V gene are LGHDT and YNNKEL (reference sequence). V shed 4 bases and J shed 1 base, with 4 bases lying between them. The CDR3 is 12 residues long.

The CDR3 protein is CASSPGQGHPYEQYF. In DNA form, the CDR3 reads TGTGCCAGCAGCCCCGGACAGGGCCACCCCTACGAGCAGTACTTC. The rearrangement uses TRBV6-5 and TRBJ2-7, with 8 bases matching TRBD1. Per the germline V gene, CDR1 is MNHEY and CDR2 is SVGAGI. The CDR3 length is 15 residues. Trimming at V came to 6 bases and at J to 2 bases, leaving 9 bases not matched to a gene.

V is TRBV5-1 and J is TRBJ1-4, with 10 bases matching TRBD1. Germline CDR1 and CDR2: SGHRS and YFSETQ. V was clipped by 4 bases and J by 4 bases; unmatched bases: 7. This CDR3 is 16 amino acids long. The CDR3 is CASSLLGQGVNEKLFF. As DNA, the CDR3 is TGCGCCAGCAGCCTACTTGGACAGGGGGTTAATGAAAAACTGTTTTTT.

This chain joins TRBV6-6 and TRBJ2-2, with 12 bases lining up with TRBD2. Per the germline V gene, CDR1 is MNHNY and CDR2 is SVGAGI (reference sequence). Germline trimming cut 6 bases from V and 7 bases from J; bases unmatched to any gene: 6. This CDR3 has 15 amino acids. The CDR3 nucleotides read TGTGCCAGCAGCCCTAGCGGGAGGGTCAGCGGGGAGCTGTTTTTT. This translates into CASSPSGRVSGELFF.

CDR3 in amino acids: CASSEGTGGIAGGYTF. The CDR3 nucleotides read TGCGCCAGCAGCGAGGGGACAGGGGGCATCGCTGGTGGCTACACCTTC. V and J are TRBV5-1 and TRBJ1-2, with 12 bases that match TRBD1. The germline V gene has CDR1 SGHRS and CDR2 YFSETQ. After removal of 4 bases from V and 7 bases from J, the junction contained 11 bases not matched to a gene. This CDR3 has 16 residues.

The chain joins TRBV6-5 to TRBJ2-7; possibly TRBD1 for D (5 bases). Trimming cost V 6 bases and J 3 bases, with 9 bases left between them. Germline CDR1 MNHEY, CDR2 SVGAGI. The CDR3 totals 12 residues. The CDR3 spells CASSQGSYEQYF. CDR3 coding DNA: TGTGCCAGCAGCCAGGGCAGCTACGAGCAGTACTTC.

V and J are TRBV4-3 and TRBJ2-3, with 7 bases lining up with TRBD1. Germline V gene lookup returns CDR1 LGHNA and CDR2 YSLEER. V trimming: 1 base; J trimming: 1 base; junction bases outside the gene matches: 5. CDR3 length: 16 residues. The CDR3 loop reads CASSQGHRGRTDTQYF. DNA for the CDR3: TGCGCCAGCAGCCAAGGGCACAGGGGCCGCACAGATACGCAGTATTTT.

By share, this clone counts as medium-sized. V gene TRBV30 combines with J gene TRBJ2-3; 9 positions agree with TRBD2. The CDR3 is 14 residues long. The germline CDR1 and CDR2 sequences are GTSNPN and SVGIG (reference sequence). The V and J ends lost 3 bases and 1 base, in that order; junction bases with no gene match: 2. In DNA form, the CDR3 reads TGTGCCTGGAGCCGGACTAGCGGCACAGATACGCAGTATTTT. Its translation: CAWSRTSGTDTQYF.

V gene TRBV5-1 combines with J gene TRBJ2-1, with 14 nucleotides matching TRBD2. Per germline, CDR1 SGHRS and CDR2 YFSETQ. The CDR3 totals 16 residues. Trimming took 4 bases from V and 7 from J; bases not matched to a gene: 7. Here the CDR3 reads CASSVPGLAGANEQFF. As DNA, the CDR3 is TGCGCCAGCAGCGTTCCGGGACTAGCGGGAGCAAATGAGCAGTTCTTC. The full variable domain, rest sourced from reference TRBV5-1 and TRBJ2-1, is KAGVTQTPRYLIKTRGQQVTLSCSPISGHRSVSWYQQTPGQGLQFLFEYFSETQRNKGNFPGRFSGRQFSNSRSEMNVSTLELGDSALYLCASSVPGLAGANEQFFGPGTRLTVL.

V gene TRBV28 combines with J gene TRBJ2-3, with D maybe TRBD2 (6 bases). V lost 6 bases to trimming and J lost 7 bases, with 8 bases between them. Germline loops: CDR1 MDHEN, CDR2 SYDVKM. The CDR3 spans 11 residues. CDR3 DNA: TGTGCCAGCAGGGGGGGAAATACGCAGTATTTT. Its translation is CASRGGNTQYF.

This chain connects TRBV19 to TRBJ1-2; 8 positions match TRBD1. The germline V gene has CDR1 LNHDA and CDR2 SQIVND (reference sequence). V shed 5 bases and J 4 bases; nucleotides not matched to a gene: 6. This CDR3 is built from 14 residues. CDR3 bases: TGTGCCAGTAGTCTACAGGGGGGTGTCTATGGCTACACCTTC. Amino acid sequence: CASSLQGGVYGYTF.

The chain employs TRBV6-5 and TRBJ2-2; D gene uncertain. The CDR3 has 16 residues. The germline CDR1 and CDR2 sequences are MNHEY and SVGAGI. The V end lost 2 bases, the J end lost 2 bases, and 12 bases lay between the germline ends. The DNA for the CDR3 is TGTGCCAGCAGTTACGTCTGGCGGAGCAACACCGGGGAGCTGTTTTTT. This encodes CASSYVWRSNTGELFF.

The chain employs TRBV30 and TRBJ2-7; 8 positions match TRBD1. J was trimmed by 2 bases and V by 3 bases; bases with no gene match: 3. Germline V lookup: CDR1 GTSNPN, CDR2 SVGIG (reference sequence). This CDR3 is built from 13 residues. The CDR3 DNA is TGTGCCTGGAGCCTACAGGGGGCCTACGAGCAGTACTTC. Translated: CAWSLQGAYEQYF.

The chain joins TRBV30 to TRBJ2-5; D is unresolved. V was shortened by 2 bases and J by 6 bases, with 10 bases between the two germline ends. CDR1 is GTSNPN and CDR2 is SVGIG in the germline V gene (reference sequence). This CDR3 region has 12 residues. Written as DNA, the CDR3 is TGTGCCTGGAGTCTTCCCGCGAAGACCCAGTACTTC. It codes for CAWSLPAKTQYF.

The genes are TRBV7-9 and TRBJ1-1; D remains ambiguous. The CDR3 contains 13 residues. The V gene's germline CDR1 is SEHNR and CDR2 FQNEAQ (reference sequence). Trimming took off 5 bases at V and 8 bases at J, with 15 bases between the two ends. The CDR3 DNA reads TGTGCCAGCAGCCCGCCGGGGAATAAAGAAGCTTTCTTT. Protein: CASSPPGNKEAFF.

The chain is built from TRBV12-5 and TRBJ2-1, with 7 bases aligning to TRBD2. This CDR3 comprises 16 residues. The J segment lost 6 bases and the V segment lost 0 bases, leaving 8 bases of the junction unmatched. The germline CDR1 and CDR2 sequences are LGHNT and FRNRAP. The CDR3 DNA follows: TGTGCTAGTGGTTTGGTACGAAGTGGGAGGGCCAATGAGCAGTTCTTC. Residues: CASGLVRSGRANEQFF.

The CDR3 DNA follows: TGCAGTGCTAGTCGGGCGGGAGGGGAGGACGAGCAGTACTTC. Translated: CSASRAGGEDEQYF. The rearrangement uses TRBV20-1 and TRBJ2-7, with TRBD2 identical over 9 bases. The CDR3 covers 14 residues. J gave up 5 bases and V 3 bases, and 8 bases lay outside the gene matches. Germline values: CDR1 DFQATT, CDR2 SNEGSKA (reference sequence).